Below are 2 T cell receptor beta chains sequenced from a single sample in a study of OX40 agonist ivuxolimab in advanced cancers. Libraries were prepared by immunoSEQ multiplex PCR; TCRdb keeps only in-frame clonotypes and omits some of them. The profile covers fewer than 75,000 clones, with less than 90% appearing a single time and roughly 0.75% taken by the ten largest. Source: CD4+ or CD8+ T cells sorted from blood, taken in a trial of the OX40 agonist ivuxolimab. These receptors came from an adult with an advanced solid tumor such as melanoma, head and neck, liver or kidney cancer.

V and J are TRBV7-2 and TRBJ2-5, with D perhaps TRBD2 (6 bases). The CDR3 is 15 amino acids. Trimming shortened V by 7 bases and J by 2 bases, and 17 bases separated the two germline ends. Per the germline V gene, CDR1 is SGHTA and CDR2 is FQGNSA. The CDR3 DNA is TGTGCCAGCAAGACTAGGTTTTTGGGGCAAGAGACCCAGTACTTC. Translation gives CASKTRFLGQETQYF. Supplemented by reference TRBV7-2 and TRBJ2-5, the full variable domain reads GAGVSQSPSNKVTEKGKDVELRCDPISGHTALYWYRQSLGQGLEFLIYFQGNSAPDKSGLPSDRFSAERTGGSVSTLTIQRTQQEDSAVYLCASKTRFLGQETQYFGPGTRLLVL.

The V call is TRBV6-4, the J call TRBJ2-3; 7 bases are shared with TRBD1. The V gene end was trimmed by 3 bases and the J gene end by 4 bases; junction bases not matched to a gene: 4. CDR3 length: 14 amino acids. The germline V gene has CDR1 MRHNA and CDR2 SNTAGT. In DNA, the CDR3 is TGTGCCAGCAGTGAACAGGGGAACGCAGATACGCAGTATTTT. It is translated as CASSEQGNADTQYF.